This T cell receptor beta chain was recorded in a study of blood T cell repertoires in COVID-19. Overall study: PBMCs, B-cell-depleted T cells, or T cells were the source of the cDNA or gDNA that made up the material.

This CDR3 spans 14 amino acids. V lost 6 bases and J lost 5; bases outside the gene matches: 8. Germline assignment: CDR1 SNHLY and CDR2 FYNNEI. In the source study's methods: Reference gene primer amplification in the assay estimated nucleated cell counts. Produced via immunoSEQ multiplex PCR; TCRdb's table is partial and in-frame only. For V, J and clone size, that table is used; D and trimming come from the DNA. The table includes a few hundred thousand clones, 89% detected once. This clonotype originated in a middle-aged woman who had recovered from COVID-19. Sequenced sample: peripheral blood. V is TRBV2 and J is TRBJ2-5; 8 nucleotides match TRBD1. The CDR3 here is CASSRQGIEETQYF. Here the CDR3 DNA reads TGTGCCAGCAGCCGACAGGGGATTGAGGAGACCCAGTACTTC.